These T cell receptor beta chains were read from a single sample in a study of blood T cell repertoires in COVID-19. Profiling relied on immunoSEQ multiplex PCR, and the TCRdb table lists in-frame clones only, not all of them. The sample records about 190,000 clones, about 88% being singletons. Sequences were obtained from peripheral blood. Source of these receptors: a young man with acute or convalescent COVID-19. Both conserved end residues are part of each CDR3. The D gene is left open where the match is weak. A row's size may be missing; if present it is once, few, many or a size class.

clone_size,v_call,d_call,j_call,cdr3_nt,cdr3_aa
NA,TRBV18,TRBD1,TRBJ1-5,TGTGCCAGCTCACCATCCGGGACAGCATATAGCAATCAGCCCCAGCATTTT,CASSPSGTAYSNQPQHF
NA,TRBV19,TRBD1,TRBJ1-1,TGTGCCAGTAGCCACGGCCGGGACAGATGGAACACTGAAGCTTTCTTT,CASSHGRDRWNTEAFF
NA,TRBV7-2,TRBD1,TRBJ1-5,TGTGCCAGCAGCGACAGGGGGTCCAATCAGCCCCAGCATTTT,CASSDRGSNQPQHF
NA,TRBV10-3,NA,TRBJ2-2,TGTGCCATCAGTGAGCGACTATCGGAGCTGTTTTTT,CAISERLSELFF
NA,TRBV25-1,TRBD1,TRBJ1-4,TGTGCCAGCAGTGAACTGGCCCACAGGGGAAAACTGTTTTTT,CASSELAHRGKLFF
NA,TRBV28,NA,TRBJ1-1,TGTGCCAGCAGTTTATCGGACACTGAAGCTTTCTTT,CASSLSDTEAFF
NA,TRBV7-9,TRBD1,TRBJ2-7,TGTGCCAGCAGCTTTGGGTGGGACAGGGCAAACTACGAGCAGTACTTC,CASSFGWDRANYEQYF
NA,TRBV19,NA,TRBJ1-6,TGTGCCAGTAGTATTAGACTGGGACTTCTCCTCCACTTT,CASSIRLGLLLHF
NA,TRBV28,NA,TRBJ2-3,TGTGCCAGCATCGGGAGTATTGGCAAGTATTTT,CASIGSIGKYF
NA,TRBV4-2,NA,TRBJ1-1,TGTGCCAGCAGCCAAGAAGACAGTTTGAGGTCTGAAGCTTTCTTT,CASSQEDSLRSEAFF
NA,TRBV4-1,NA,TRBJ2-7,TGCGCCAGCAGCCTACACAGGGGACTCGAGCAGTACTTC,CASSLHRGLEQYF
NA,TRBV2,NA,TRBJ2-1,TGTGCCAGCAGTACCTACGGACTTGTGGACAATGAGCAGTTCTTC,CASSTYGLVDNEQFF
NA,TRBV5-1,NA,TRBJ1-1,TGCGCCAGCAGCCTGGACGGTGGGCCTGAAGCTTTCTTT,CASSLDGGPEAFF
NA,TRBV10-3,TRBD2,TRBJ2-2,TGTGCCACGGCGGGAGGCGCGAACACCGGGGAGCTGTTTTTT,CATAGGANTGELFF
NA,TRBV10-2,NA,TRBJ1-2,TGCGCCAGCAGCAGTAATTGGGGGGGGTACGGCTACACCTTC,CASSSNWGGYGYTF
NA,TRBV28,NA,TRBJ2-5,TGTGCCAGCAGTTTACGGAGAGCAGGGGTGGAGACCCAGTACTTC,CASSLRRAGVETQYF
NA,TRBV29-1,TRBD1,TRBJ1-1,TGCAGCGTCGGACAGGTGAACACTGAAGCTTTCTTT,CSVGQVNTEAFF
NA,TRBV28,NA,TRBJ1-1,TGTGCCAGCAGTTTAACCGGTTTGCAGCGAGCTTTCTTT,CASSLTGLQRAFF
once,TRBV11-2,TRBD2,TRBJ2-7,TGTGCCAGCAGCCCCGGACTAGCGGCCACCCCATACGAGCAGTACTTC,CASSPGLAATPYEQYF
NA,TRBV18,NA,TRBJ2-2,TGTGCCAGCTCACCATCGCAGGGGGGTAACACCGGGGAGCTGTTTTTT,CASSPSQGGNTGELFF
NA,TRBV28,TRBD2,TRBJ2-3,TGTGCCAGCAGTCCAATCTCTCGCGGGAGATTCGGCACAGATACGCAGTATTTT,CASSPISRGRFGTDTQYF
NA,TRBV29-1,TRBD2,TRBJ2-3,TGCAGCGCCGTATCAAGCGGGAGGGATGATACGCAGTATTTT,CSAVSSGRDDTQYF
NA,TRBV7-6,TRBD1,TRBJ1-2,TGTGCCAGCAGCTTAGGGGTGACAGGGGGTGGCTACACCTTC,CASSLGVTGGGYTF
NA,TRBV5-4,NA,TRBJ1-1,TGTGCCAGCAGCCCTAGAACAAACACTGAAGCTTTCTTT,CASSPRTNTEAFF
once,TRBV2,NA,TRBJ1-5,TGTGCCAGCAGTGAAGCGGGAGGGGCTTTCAATCAGCCCCAGCATTTT,CASSEAGGAFNQPQHF
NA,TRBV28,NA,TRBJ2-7,TGTGCCAGCACTGAGCTGGGGCGGCGGGAGCAGTACTTC,CASTELGRREQYF
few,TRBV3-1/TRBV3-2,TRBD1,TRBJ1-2,TGTGCCAGCAGCCAAAGCCCAAACCCGACAGGGGGCTATGGCTACACCTTC,CASSQSPNPTGGYGYTF
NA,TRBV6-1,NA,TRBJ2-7,TGTGCCAGCAGTGAATACCAGGAGGCCTACGAGCAGTACTTC,CASSEYQEAYEQYF
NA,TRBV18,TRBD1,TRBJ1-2,TGTGCCAGCTCATCGGGACAGAACTATGGCTACACCTTC,CASSSGQNYGYTF
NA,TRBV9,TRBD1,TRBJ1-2,TGTGCCAGCAGCGTAGGGGACAGGGCAGGATGGGGAGGCTACACCTTC,CASSVGDRAGWGGYTF
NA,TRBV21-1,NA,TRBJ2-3,TGTGCCAGCGGGCCGACTAGCGGGATGAGAGCAGATACGCAGTATTTT,CASGPTSGMRADTQYF
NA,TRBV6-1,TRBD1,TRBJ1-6,TGTGCCAGCAGTGACAGGGGGTTTAATTCACCCCTCCACTTT,CASSDRGFNSPLHF
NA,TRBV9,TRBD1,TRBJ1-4,TGTGCCAGCAGCGTCTCAACAGGGGTGCAAAATGAAAAACTGTTTTTT,CASSVSTGVQNEKLFF
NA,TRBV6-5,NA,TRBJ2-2,TGTGCCAGCAGTATACAGTCTAGCGTTTGGGAGCTGTTTTTT,CASSIQSSVWELFF
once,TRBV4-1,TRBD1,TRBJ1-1,TGCGCCAGCAGCCGGACAGGACTAAATGGGAACACTGAAGCTTTCTTT,CASSRTGLNGNTEAFF
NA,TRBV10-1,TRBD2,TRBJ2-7,TGCGCCAGCAGTGAGACCGTAGCGGGAGGATACGAGCAGTACTTC,CASSETVAGGYEQYF
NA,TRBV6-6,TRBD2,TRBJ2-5,TGTGCCAGCAGTTACACTAGCGGGGGGCAGGGTGAGACCCAGTACTTC,CASSYTSGGQGETQYF